The 17 T cell receptor beta chains below were found in one sample sequenced in a study of shared clonotypes between healthy human individuals. The method was immunoSEQ multiplex PCR; TCRdb's version includes in-frame clones alone and lacks a portion of them. The sample includes over a million clones, 65% to 80% seen only once; the top ten take approximately 1.5%. Sequenced material: memory CD4+ T cells sorted from blood. The sample's subset: CD45RA-negative fraction. All receptors derive from a man aged 18 to 35 in good health.

The V gene is TRBV29-1, the J gene TRBJ2-7; D is possibly TRBD1 (6 bases). The ends were cut back, 5 bases at V and 3 bases at J, with 11 bases in the middle. The CDR3 has 12 amino acids. CDR1 is SQVTM and CDR2 is ANQGSEA in the germline V gene. DNA for the CDR3: TGCAGCGTTTCCCAGACAGGCTACGAGCAGTACTTC. Protein product: CSVSQTGYEQYF.

In its sample, this clone was seen once. The rearrangement uses TRBV2 and TRBJ2-7; 14 positions match TRBD2. The J segment lost 7 bases and the V segment lost 7 bases, leaving 12 bases of the junction unmatched. This CDR3 contains 16 residues. In germline, CDR1 is SNHLY, CDR2 FYNNEI. This chain's CDR3 is CASNERAGLAGVEQYF. Here the CDR3 DNA reads TGTGCCAGCAACGAAAGGGCGGGACTAGCGGGAGTTGAGCAGTACTTC.

The chain recombines TRBV9 with TRBJ2-5; D may be TRBD1 (5 bases). Trimming took 4 bases from V and 4 from J, leaving 17 bases between them. The CDR3 has 15 amino acids. Germline assignment: CDR1 SGDLS and CDR2 YYNGEE. The CDR3 is CASSPSLSGSETQYF. DNA of the CDR3: TGTGCCAGCAGCCCCTCCCTCTCAGGGTCAGAGACCCAGTACTTC.

This rearrangement joins TRBV19 to TRBJ1-5; maybe TRBD1 (6 bases). Germline values: CDR1 LNHDA, CDR2 SQIVND (reference sequence). V was shortened by 6 bases and J by 1 base, with 13 bases between the two germline ends. The CDR3 sequence is 15 residues long. CDR3 sequence reads: CASSTSGQSNQPQHF. CDR3 nucleotide sequence: TGTGCCAGTAGCACTTCCGGACAGAGCAATCAGCCCCAGCATTTT. The full variable domain, in which reference TRBV19 and TRBJ1-5 provide the parts outside the CDR3, is DGGITQSPKYLFRKEGQNVTLSCEQNLNHDAMYWYRQDPGQGLRLIYYSQIVNDFQKGDIAEGYSVSREKKESFPLTVTSAQKNPTAFYLCASSTSGQSNQPQHFGDGTRLSIL.

CDR3 nucleotides: TGTGCCTGGAGTGTACAGGAATACGTGTACAATGAGCAGTTCTTC. Its translation: CAWSVQEYVYNEQFF. This sequence joins TRBV30 and TRBJ2-1; possibly TRBD1 for D (5 bases). Germline CDR1 is GTSNPN and CDR2 is SVGIG (reference sequence). CDR3 size: 15 residues. V gave up 0 bases and J gave up 4 bases, with 13 bases separating them.

In this sample, this clone turned up many times. The genes are TRBV5-1 and TRBJ2-7; 7 bases line up with TRBD1. The CDR3 sequence is 15 residues long. Germline values: CDR1 SGHRS, CDR2 YFSETQ. With 4 bases clipped from V and 2 bases from J, the junction kept 9 bases outside the gene matches. The CDR3 region is CASSKGQVRAYEQYF. The CDR3 region has the DNA TGCGCCAGCAGCAAAGGACAGGTTCGAGCCTACGAGCAGTACTTC.

This chain links TRBV27 with TRBJ1-1; D may be TRBD1 (6 bases). CDR3 length: 15 residues. Germline CDR1 and CDR2: MNHEY and SMNVEV (reference sequence). Between the trimmed V and J ends, which lost 5 bases and 4 bases, there was a span of 17 bases. CDR3 DNA sequence: TGTGCCAGCAGTCCCCGACAGGCCTTCGGCACTGAAGCTTTCTTT. Its protein is CASSPRQAFGTEAFF.

The V gene is TRBV30, the J gene TRBJ1-5; 7 bases map to TRBD1. The germline V gene has CDR1 GTSNPN and CDR2 SVGIG (reference sequence). CDR3 length: 13 residues. V was clipped by 8 bases and J by 3 bases; unmatched bases: 7. CDR3 loop: CAVAGGHNQPQHF. In DNA form, the CDR3 reads TGTGCCGTAGCAGGGGGTCACAATCAGCCCCAGCATTTT.

This clone was seen many times. Other DNA sequences in the sample encode the same CDR3. V and J are TRBV5-1 and TRBJ1-4; D gene unclear. The CDR3 loop spans 14 amino acids. Germline lookup yields CDR1 SGHRS and CDR2 YFSETQ. V lost 2 bases, J lost 2 bases, and 7 bases lay in between. The CDR3 here is CASSFQGTNEKLFF. The DNA for the CDR3 is TGCGCCAGCAGCTTTCAAGGCACTAATGAAAAACTGTTTTTT.

This clone was found a few times. This chain joins TRBV6-5 and TRBJ2-7; 11 bases fit TRBD2. This CDR3 is built from 14 residues. V dropped 6 bases and J dropped 6; count of bases not matched to a gene: 7. The germline CDR1 and CDR2 sequences are MNHEY and SVGAGI. CDR3 protein: CASSLAGGQREQYF. For the CDR3, the DNA is TGTGCCAGCAGCTTAGCGGGAGGGCAGCGCGAGCAGTACTTC.

The table lists this clone with a count of one. The rearrangement joins TRBV5-1 to TRBJ2-1; 12 nucleotides match TRBD2. CDR3 length: 17 amino acids. Per germline, CDR1 SGHRS and CDR2 YFSETQ. Germline trimming cut 4 bases from V and 10 bases from J; bases unmatched to any gene: 15. In nucleotides, the CDR3 is TGCGCCAGCAGCCCACAGTCGGGACTAGCGGGCGTTAGGGAGCAGTTCTTC. Protein: CASSPQSGLAGVREQFF.

The chain carries TRBV2 and TRBJ1-2; D might be TRBD1 (5 bases). In germline, CDR1 is SNHLY, CDR2 FYNNEI. V was shortened by 8 bases and J by 4 bases, with 11 bases between the two germline ends. This CDR3 spans 12 amino acids. The CDR3 DNA is TGTGCCAGCCGATTGACAGTCTATGGCTACACCTTC. Protein product: CASRLTVYGYTF.

This clone is a singleton in its sample. Relative to the germline gene, one junction end is altered; a read error may explain this. The chain combines TRBV28 with TRBJ2-1, with D possibly TRBD1 on 7 matching bases. This CDR3 is built from 14 residues. CDR1 and CDR2 from the germline V gene are MDHEN and SYDVKM. The CDR3 DNA sequence: TGTGCCGGCAGGGGGGATCAGACGTACAATGAGCAGTTCTTC. It codes for CAGRGDQTYNEQFF.

This clone was seen just once. The chain combines TRBV25-1 with TRBJ2-7; 10 bases map to TRBD2. V lost 6 bases to trimming and J lost 6 bases; unmatched junction nucleotides: 8. Germline V CDR1 and CDR2: MGHDK, SYGVNS. This CDR3 spans 14 amino acids. In DNA, the CDR3 is TGTGCCAGCAGCGTTAGCGGGGGGCCCCTCGAGCAGTACTTC. This encodes CASSVSGGPLEQYF.

The chain recombines TRBV19 with TRBJ2-7; D gene ambiguous. This CDR3 is 15 amino acids long. V was pared by 7 bases and J by 2 bases, with 18 bases between. CDR1 LNHDA and CDR2 SQIVND come from the germline V gene (reference sequence). In DNA, the CDR3 is TGTGCCAGTACCGCGGTCCCGGGTGGCACCTACGAGCAGTACTTC. It is translated as CASTAVPGGTYEQYF.

The V and J genes are TRBV10-2 and TRBJ1-6; 8 bases line up with TRBD1. With 5 bases clipped from V and 8 bases from J, the junction kept 8 bases outside the gene matches. The CDR3 spans 15 residues. CDR1 is WSHSY and CDR2 is SAAADI in the germline V gene. The CDR3 is CASSRRQGIDSPLHF. CDR3 nucleotides: TGCGCCAGCAGTCGGAGACAGGGGATCGATTCACCCCTCCACTTT.

The chain combines TRBV6-6 with TRBJ2-7, with 7 bases fitting TRBD1. Looked up from germline, CDR1 is MNHNY and CDR2 is SVGAGI (reference sequence). Trimming removed 10 bases from V and 2 bases from J; junction bases left unmatched: 8. The CDR3 has 13 residues. The CDR3 DNA reads as TGTGCCACAGCCGGGACAGAAACCTACGAGCAGTACTTC. It is translated as CATAGTETYEQYF.